This T cell receptor (beta chain) was retrieved from a study of T-cell memory formation after mild COVID-19. CDR3 length equals 14 residues. In germline, CDR1 is MNHNS, CDR2 SASEGT. Germline trimming cut 1 base from V and 13 bases from J; bases unmatched to any gene: 10. TCRdb itself ran the 5' RACE reads through MiXCR, one entry per CDR3 protein. The sample lists around 430,000 distinct CDR3 sequences, 15% to 20% occurring once. This clonotype has only a few counts. This receptor was obtained from a man between 18 and 29 years old who had mild COVID-19 (a few samples of this study predate the infection). Cell type and time point are not known. Sequencing input: PBMCs or a T cell subset sorted from them (not recorded which). J is TRBJ1-2 and V is TRBV6-1; 9 bases are a match to TRBD1. The DNA for the CDR3 is TGTGCCAGCAGTGAAGGGGAGGGACAGGGTCCTACCACCTTC. It translates to CASSEGEGQGPTTF.